This TCR beta chain was retrieved from a study of cytomegalovirus exposure and HLA in healthy donors. As for this clone: The antigen is undetermined.

The PCR was carried out with 60 Vbeta primers and 13 Jbeta primers. Generated by immunoSEQ multiplex PCR, the TCRdb table keeps only in-frame clones and is missing some. The sample includes roughly 130,000 clones, around 84% of them seen just once. The CDR3 is 17 residues long. Per the germline V gene, CDR1 is SGHNT and CDR2 is YYREEE (reference sequence). Unmatched junction bases numbered 11, after V lost 4 bases and J lost 8 bases. General observations from the study: Earlier results showed most TCR beta V segments being productive about 87% or about 30% of the time. It was around 160 TCR beta chains that were listed as cytomegalovirus-associated. HLA alleles were associated with roughly 15,000 TCR beta sequences in a later analysis at 0.05 false discovery rate.

This TCR came from a man aged 50 to 60 in good health and CMV-seronegative. Sequenced: PBMCs. The rearrangement joins TRBV5-4 to TRBJ2-1; TRBD2 matches 14 bases. For the CDR3, the DNA is TGTGCCAGCAGCCCCGTCAAGACTAGCGGGGGGGCCGATGAGCAGTTCTTC. This translates into CASSPVKTSGGADEQFF.